This is a list of T cell receptor beta chains from one sample in a study of T cell repertoires in cytomegalovirus infection. TCRdb fed the reads into MiXCR, producing one record per CDR3 protein. The sample shows 630,000 or so distinct CDR3 sequences, approximately 24% of them seen only once. The sequenced material came from CD8+ T cells from PBMCs. The receptors shown here come from a human donor in good health (CMV status not recorded). Some clones in this sample may be carry-over from other donors' samples. Both conserved end residues are part of each CDR3. Each record gives: J gene, V gene, D gene, clone size, CDR3 DNA, CDR3 protein. A D gene is named only where the DNA matches it firmly. Size is omitted from some rows. Given values are once, few, many or a class for expanded clones.

TRBJ2-3	TRBV15	.	few	TGTGCCACCAGCAGAGATCGCGGGGGCCTGAATACGCAGTATTTT	CATSRDRGGLNTQYF
TRBJ1-1	TRBV28	.	few	TGTGCCAGCAGTTTAGGTCCGGGGTGGACTGAAGCTTTCTTT	CASSLGPGWTEAFF
TRBJ2-2	TRBV20-1	.	few	TGCAGTGCTAGAGATCACGTTACCGGGGAGCTGTTTTTT	CSARDHVTGELFF
TRBJ2-7	TRBV20-1	.	few	TGCAGTCACCGGGAAGTCGGATCCTACGAGCAGTACTTC	CSHREVGSYEQYF
TRBJ2-1	TRBV14	.	.	TGTGCCAGCAGCCTAAGAGAGGGGGGAGGACAGCCGTACAATGAGCAGTTCTTC	CASSLREGGGQPYNEQFF
TRBJ1-1	TRBV29-1	.	.	TGCAGCGCCGCGGACACTGAAGCTTTCTTT	CSAADTEAFF
TRBJ2-5	TRBV12-3/TRBV12-4	.	many	TGTGCCAGCAGCTCGACGGGAAAAGAGACCCAGTACTTC	CASSSTGKETQYF
TRBJ1-4	TRBV7-9	.	.	TGTGCCAGCAGCTTCCTTACCGGAGGCGAAAAACTGTTTTTT	CASSFLTGGEKLFF
TRBJ2-3	TRBV25-1	TRBD2	few	TGTGCCAGCAGTGAATTATTAGCGGGGGTAGCAGATACGCAGTATTTT	CASSELLAGVADTQYF
TRBJ2-1	TRBV28	TRBD2	few	TGTGCCAGCAGTTTATTACGGGGGGTCCCAGTTTTAGCCTACAATGAGCAGTTCTTC	CASSLLRGVPVLAYNEQFF
TRBJ1-1	TRBV7-8	.	many	TGTGCCAGCAGCTTAGGTTGGTTAGGGAGCGCTGAAGCTTTCTTT	CASSLGWLGSAEAFF
TRBJ2-1	TRBV7-9	.	few	TGTGCCAGCAGCTGGGTGGATGACTACAATGAGCAGTTCTTC	CASSWVDDYNEQFF
TRBJ1-2	TRBV7-9	TRBD1	.	TGTGCCAGCACTAAGACAGGGGGCCTCTATGGCTACACCTTC	CASTKTGGLYGYTF
TRBJ2-3	TRBV7-2	.	many	TGTGCCATCTTTCAGCGGGTGGGATCAGATACGCAGTATTTT	CAIFQRVGSDTQYF
TRBJ1-4	TRBV7-6	.	.	TGTGCCAGCAGCTCCACCGAGGAAACTAATGAAAAACTGTTTTTT	CASSSTEETNEKLFF
TRBJ2-1	TRBV6-2/TRBV6-3	.	.	TGTGCCAGCAGTTACCTAAGCCTCGATAGCTCCTACAATGAGCAGTTCTTC	CASSYLSLDSSYNEQFF
TRBJ1-5	TRBV2	TRBD1	.	TGTGCCAGCAGTCCTAATACAGGGGTGCGGAATCAGCCCCAGCATTTT	CASSPNTGVRNQPQHF
TRBJ2-2	TRBV20-1	.	few	TGCAGTGCGAGGTGGACTAACACCGGGGAGCTGTTTTTT	CSARWTNTGELFF
TRBJ1-2	TRBV5-1	.	.	TGCGCCAGCAGCCCAATGGCAGAGGGCAGAACTAACTATGGCTACACCTTC	CASSPMAEGRTNYGYTF
TRBJ2-3	TRBV11-3	.	.	TGTGCCAGCAGCCCCCGGGGCACAGATACGCAGTATTTT	CASSPRGTDTQYF
TRBJ1-1	TRBV7-9	.	many	TGTGCCAGCGCGGACGGGAGGAACACTGAAGCTTTCTTT	CASADGRNTEAFF
TRBJ1-2	TRBV29-1	TRBD1	.	TGCAGCGTTTTGCCGGGACAGTCTAACTATGGCTACACCTTC	CSVLPGQSNYGYTF
TRBJ2-5	TRBV12-3/TRBV12-4	TRBD2	.	TGTGCCAGCAGTTCTAGCGGGGGGGCCCGGGAGACCCAGTACTTC	CASSSSGGARETQYF
TRBJ2-7	TRBV4-1	.	few	TGCGCCAGCAGCCAAGACCCCTTGTCAGGGGGGCCCTCCTACGAGCAGTACTTC	CASSQDPLSGGPSYEQYF
TRBJ2-7	TRBV20-1	TRBD1	.	TGCAGTGCTAGTCCCTGGACAGGGGCGATCTACGAGCAGTACTTC	CSASPWTGAIYEQYF
TRBJ2-1	TRBV20-1	TRBD2	.	TGCAGTGCACTAGCGGGGGGGCCATTTCGCTCCTACAATGAGCAGTTCTTC	CSALAGGPFRSYNEQFF
TRBJ2-5	TRBV7-7	.	few	TGTGCTAGCAGCCCCAGCTCGGGCAGCGGAGAGACCCAGTACTTC	CASSPSSGSGETQYF
TRBJ2-3	TRBV5-1	.	.	TGCGCCAGCAGCCCGGGTACATCCAACACAGATACGCAGTATTTT	CASSPGTSNTDTQYF
TRBJ1-2	TRBV4-1	.	.	TGCGCCAGCAGCCAAGAAGGGCCCCGATATGGCTACACCTTC	CASSQEGPRYGYTF
TRBJ2-1	TRBV7-2	TRBD2	few	TGTGCCAGCAGCTTAGGTTGGGGGGGTGAGCAGTTCTTC	CASSLGWGGEQFF
TRBJ1-1	TRBV11-2	.	.	TGTGCCAGCAGCTTTAGTTTCGGAGAAGCTTTCTTT	CASSFSFGEAFF
TRBJ2-2	TRBV7-9	TRBD1	.	TGTGCCAGCAGCTTGTTCGGGGACAGCACCGGGGAGCTGTTTTTT	CASSLFGDSTGELFF
TRBJ1-1	TRBV19	TRBD1	.	TGTGCCACCAACGGGGGACAGGGTCGAGGGACTGAAGCTTTCTTT	CATNGGQGRGTEAFF
TRBJ2-1	TRBV4-2	TRBD2	.	TGTGCCAGCAGCCAACTCGGGGGGAGCTCCTACAATGAGCAGTTCTTC	CASSQLGGSSYNEQFF